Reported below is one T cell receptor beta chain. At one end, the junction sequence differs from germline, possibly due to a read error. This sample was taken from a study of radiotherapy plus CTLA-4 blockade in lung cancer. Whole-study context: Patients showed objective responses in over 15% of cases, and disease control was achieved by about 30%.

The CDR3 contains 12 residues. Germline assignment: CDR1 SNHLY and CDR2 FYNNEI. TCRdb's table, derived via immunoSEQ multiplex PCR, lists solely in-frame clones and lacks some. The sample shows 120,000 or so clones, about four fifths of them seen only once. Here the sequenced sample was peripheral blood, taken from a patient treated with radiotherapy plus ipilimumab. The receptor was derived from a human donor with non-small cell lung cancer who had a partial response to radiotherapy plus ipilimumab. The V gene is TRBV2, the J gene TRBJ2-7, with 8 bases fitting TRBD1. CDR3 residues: CASSGTDRGSHF. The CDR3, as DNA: TGTGCCAGCAGTGGAACCGACAGGGGAAGTCACTTC. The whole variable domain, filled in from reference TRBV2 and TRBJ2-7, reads EPEVTQTPSHQVTQMGQEVILRCVPISNHLYFYWYRQILGQKVEFLVSFYNNEISEKSEIFDDQFSVERPDGSNFTLKIRSTKLEDSAMYFCASSGTDRGSHFGPGTRLTVT.